The T cell receptor beta chain described here comes from a study of blood T cell repertoires in COVID-19. This CDR3 spans 15 amino acids. Unmatched junction bases numbered 5, after V lost 3 bases and J lost 6 bases. Germline V gene sequence: CDR1 PRHDT, CDR2 FYEKMQ (reference sequence). This study enrolled people aged about 18 to 100 from around 26 US geographic areas. Repertoires were generated with immunoSEQ multiplex PCR, while TCRdb's copy carries only in-frame clones and drops some. The sample holds over 150,000 clones, roughly 87% seen once. The TCR sequence derives from a woman in her thirties who had recovered from COVID-19. The sample consisted of PBMCs or T cells enriched from blood (not recorded which). The gene calls are TRBV13 and TRBJ2-2; 9 bases agree with TRBD1. CDR3 nucleotides: TGTGCCAGCAGCTTCACGGACAGGGGCGCCGGGGAGCTGTTTTTT. This sequence encodes CASSFTDRGAGELFF.